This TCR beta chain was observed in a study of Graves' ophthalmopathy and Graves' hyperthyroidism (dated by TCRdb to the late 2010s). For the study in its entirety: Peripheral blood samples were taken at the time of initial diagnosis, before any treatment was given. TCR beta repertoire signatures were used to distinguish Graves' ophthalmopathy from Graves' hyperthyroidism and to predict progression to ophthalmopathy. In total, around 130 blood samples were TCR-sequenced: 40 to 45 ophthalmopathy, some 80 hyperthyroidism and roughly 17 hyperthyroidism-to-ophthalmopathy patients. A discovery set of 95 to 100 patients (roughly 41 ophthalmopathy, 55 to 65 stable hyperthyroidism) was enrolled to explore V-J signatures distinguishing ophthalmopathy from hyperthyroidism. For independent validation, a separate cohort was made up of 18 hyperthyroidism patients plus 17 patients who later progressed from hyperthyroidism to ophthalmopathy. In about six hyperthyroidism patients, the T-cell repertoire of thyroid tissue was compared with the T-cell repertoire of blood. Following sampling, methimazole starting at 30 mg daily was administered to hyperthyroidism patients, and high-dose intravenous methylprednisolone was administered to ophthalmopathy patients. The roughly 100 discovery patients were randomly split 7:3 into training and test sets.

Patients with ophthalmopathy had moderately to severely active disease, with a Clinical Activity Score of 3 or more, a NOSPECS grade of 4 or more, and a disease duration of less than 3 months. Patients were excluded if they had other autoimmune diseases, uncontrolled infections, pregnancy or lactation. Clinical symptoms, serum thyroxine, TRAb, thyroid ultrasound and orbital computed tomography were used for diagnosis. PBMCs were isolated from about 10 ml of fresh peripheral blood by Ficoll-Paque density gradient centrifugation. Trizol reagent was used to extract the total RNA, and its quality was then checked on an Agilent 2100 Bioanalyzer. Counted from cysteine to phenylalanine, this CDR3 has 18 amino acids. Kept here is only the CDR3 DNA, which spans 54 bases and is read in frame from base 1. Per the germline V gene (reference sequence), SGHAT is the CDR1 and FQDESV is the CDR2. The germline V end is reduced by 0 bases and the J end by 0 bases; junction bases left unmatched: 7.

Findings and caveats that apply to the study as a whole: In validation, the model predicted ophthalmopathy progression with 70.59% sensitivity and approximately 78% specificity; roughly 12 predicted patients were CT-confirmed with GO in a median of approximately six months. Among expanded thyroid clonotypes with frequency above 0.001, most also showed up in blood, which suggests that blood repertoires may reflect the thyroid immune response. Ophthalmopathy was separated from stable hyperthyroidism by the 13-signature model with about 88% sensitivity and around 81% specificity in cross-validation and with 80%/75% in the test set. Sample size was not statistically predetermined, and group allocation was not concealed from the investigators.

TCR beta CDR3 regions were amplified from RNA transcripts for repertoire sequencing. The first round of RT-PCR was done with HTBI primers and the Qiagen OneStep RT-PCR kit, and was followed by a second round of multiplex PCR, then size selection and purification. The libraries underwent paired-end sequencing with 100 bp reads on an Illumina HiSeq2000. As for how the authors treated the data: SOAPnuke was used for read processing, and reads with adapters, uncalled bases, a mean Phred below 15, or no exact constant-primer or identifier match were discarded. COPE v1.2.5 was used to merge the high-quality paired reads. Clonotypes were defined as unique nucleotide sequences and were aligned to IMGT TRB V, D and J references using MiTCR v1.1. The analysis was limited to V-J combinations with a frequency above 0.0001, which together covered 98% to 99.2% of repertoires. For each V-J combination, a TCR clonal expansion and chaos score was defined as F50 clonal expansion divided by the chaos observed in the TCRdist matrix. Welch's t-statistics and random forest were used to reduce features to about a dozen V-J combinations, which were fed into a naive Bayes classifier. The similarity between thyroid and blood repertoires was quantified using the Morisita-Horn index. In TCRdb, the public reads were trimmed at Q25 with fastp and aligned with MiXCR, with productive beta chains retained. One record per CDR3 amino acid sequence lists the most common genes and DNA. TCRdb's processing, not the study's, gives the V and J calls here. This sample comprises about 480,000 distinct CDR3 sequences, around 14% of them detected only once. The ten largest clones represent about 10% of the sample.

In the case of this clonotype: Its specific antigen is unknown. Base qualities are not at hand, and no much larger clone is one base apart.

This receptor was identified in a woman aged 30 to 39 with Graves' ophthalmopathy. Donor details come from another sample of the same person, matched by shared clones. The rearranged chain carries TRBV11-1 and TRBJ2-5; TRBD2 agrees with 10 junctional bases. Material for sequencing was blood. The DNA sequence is TGTGCCAGCAGCTTAGCCCCCCTAGCGGGAGATTACCAAGAGACCCAGTACTTC. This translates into CASSLAPLAGDYQETQYF.